The rows below give T cell receptor beta chains drawn from one sample of a study of CD8+ T cells in alopecia areata. Only in-frame clones appear in the TCRdb table, and some are missing; sequencing was by immunoSEQ multiplex PCR. Of around 98,000 clones in the sample, 35% to 45% were seen once. Sample: CD4+ T cells sorted from blood. The receptor source for this set is a human donor with alopecia areata. Each CDR3 is given with its conserved first and last residue. The D gene is left open where the match is weak. Clone size is not always given. Where it is, it says once, few, many or a class for expanded clones.

clone size | J gene | V gene | D gene | CDR3 DNA | CDR3 protein
. | TRBJ2-5 | TRBV30 | . | TGTGCCTGGAGTGTACCCCGGGATCGGCAAGAGACCCAGTACTTC | CAWSVPRDRQETQYF
. | TRBJ2-6 | TRBV29-1 | . | TGCAGCGTTGAGTCTGGGTCCGGGGCCAACGTCCTGACTTTC | CSVESGSGANVLTF
. | TRBJ2-1 | TRBV5-1 | TRBD1 | TGCGCCAGCAGCCCCTGGACAGGTAATGAGCAGTTCTTC | CASSPWTGNEQFF
few | TRBJ2-7 | TRBV29-1 | TRBD1 | TGCAGCGTGACCGGGACAGGGAGCTCCTACGAGCAGTACTTC | CSVTGTGSSYEQYF
few | TRBJ2-2 | TRBV28 | . | TGTGCCAGCAGTCCCCACAGACAAAACACCGGGGAGCTGTTTTTT | CASSPHRQNTGELFF
few | TRBJ1-2 | TRBV2 | TRBD1 | TGTGCCAGCAGCGGACAGGGAAACTATGGCTACACCTTC | CASSGQGNYGYTF
few | TRBJ2-5 | TRBV28 | . | TGTGCCAGCAGTCGGTTCCGGGGAGTCGGTGAGACCCAGTACTTC | CASSRFRGVGETQYF
. | TRBJ2-7 | TRBV29-1 | . | TGCAGCGTTGAAGATCGGGGCTACGAGCAGTACTTC | CSVEDRGYEQYF
. | TRBJ2-1 | TRBV5-1 | TRBD1 | TGCGCCAGCAGGACAGGGACCAATGAGCAGTTCTTC | CASRTGTNEQFF
. | TRBJ2-3 | TRBV2 | . | TGTGCCAGCCGTCCCCCATCGGGAGATACGCAGTATTTT | CASRPPSGDTQYF
. | TRBJ2-6 | TRBV6-5 | . | TGTGCCAGCGTCGCGCTCTCTGGGGCCAACGTCCTGACTTTC | CASVALSGANVLTF
. | TRBJ1-1 | TRBV30 | . | TGTGCCTGGATTAGAGGGTCCCCTGAAGCTTTCTTT | CAWIRGSPEAFF
few | TRBJ2-1 | TRBV5-6 | TRBD2 | TGTGCCAGCAGCTTTGGACTAGCGGCGGACAATGAGCAGTTCTTC | CASSFGLAADNEQFF
. | TRBJ1-1 | TRBV5-1 | . | TGCGCCAGCAGCTTGGATGTATCCACTGAAGCTTTCTTT | CASSLDVSTEAFF
. | TRBJ2-5 | TRBV29-1 | . | TGCAGCGTTGAGACAGGAGAGACCCAGTACTTC | CSVETGETQYF
few | TRBJ1-5 | TRBV30 | . | TGTGCCTGGAGTGCACAGAATAATCAGCCCCAGCATTTT | CAWSAQNNQPQHF
. | TRBJ2-4 | TRBV30 | . | TGTGCCTGGAAGGTTTGGGGGGCTAAAAACATTCAGTACTTC | CAWKVWGAKNIQYF
. | TRBJ2-7 | TRBV29-1 | . | TGCAGCGTTGGAGGAGGGTTGGTCTACGAGCAGTACTTC | CSVGGGLVYEQYF
. | TRBJ2-5 | TRBV29-1 | TRBD1 | TGCAGCGGCTTACAGGGGTGGGACGAGACCCAGTACTTC | CSGLQGWDETQYF
. | TRBJ1-5 | TRBV29-1 | . | TGCAGCGTAAGACCGGGGAATGGGGGGCCCCAGCATTTT | CSVRPGNGGPQHF
. | TRBJ1-5 | TRBV18 | . | TGTGCCAGCTCACCACGAGGGTGGTACGAAAGTAATCAGCCCCAGCATTTT | CASSPRGWYESNQPQHF
. | TRBJ2-7 | TRBV29-1 | TRBD1 | TGCAGCGTCACGGACAGGGGGAGCTCCTACGAGCAGTACTTC | CSVTDRGSSYEQYF
. | TRBJ1-1 | TRBV2 | . | TGTGCCAGCACCCGGGAGGCTGAAGCTTTCTTT | CASTREAEAFF
once | TRBJ1-5 | TRBV6-6 | . | TGTGCCAGCAGTTACTCTGAAGGGCCCCAGCATTTT | CASSYSEGPQHF
. | TRBJ1-1 | TRBV30 | . | TGTGCCTGGAGGCGGGCGAACACTGAAGCTTTCTTT | CAWRRANTEAFF
. | TRBJ1-1 | TRBV30 | . | TGTGCCTGGAGGGATATGGACACTGAAGCTTTCTTT | CAWRDMDTEAFF
. | TRBJ2-7 | TRBV19 | . | TGTGCCAGTAGTACCGGTACCTACGAGCAGTACTTC | CASSTGTYEQYF
. | TRBJ2-3 | TRBV7-2 | . | TGTGCCAGCAGTAAAGGAGGAGATACGCAGTATTTT | CASSKGGDTQYF
few | TRBJ2-7 | TRBV29-1 | . | TGCAGCGTAATGATCTCCTACGAGCAGTACTTC | CSVMISYEQYF
few | TRBJ2-4 | TRBV19 | TRBD2 | TGTGCCAGTAGTATGGGACTAGCGGGAAACATTCAGTACTTC | CASSMGLAGNIQYF
few | TRBJ2-2 | TRBV7-9 | . | TGTGCCAGCAGCTTAGATACAGTCTACGGGGAGCTGTTTTTT | CASSLDTVYGELFF
. | TRBJ1-5 | TRBV28 | . | TGTGCCAGCAGTGTGGGACGGAGACTTTATAGCAATCAGCCCCAGCATTTT | CASSVGRRLYSNQPQHF
few | TRBJ2-5 | TRBV29-1 | . | TGCAGCGTTCAGGGGGGTGGAGAGACCCAGTACTTC | CSVQGGGETQYF
. | TRBJ2-1 | TRBV2 | . | TGTGCCAGCCTGGACAGAAACCTCTACAATGAGCAGTTCTTC | CASLDRNLYNEQFF
few | TRBJ2-1 | TRBV4-3 | TRBD2 | TGCGCCAGCAGCCAGCGAAAGGATCATAGCGGGAGGTTCTATGAGCAGTTCTTC | CASSQRKDHSGRFYEQFF
. | TRBJ1-1 | TRBV29-1 | . | TGCAGCGTTGAACGGCAGGAGAACACTGAAGCTTTCTTT | CSVERQENTEAFF
. | TRBJ2-1 | TRBV29-1 | TRBD1 | TGCAGCGTTGAAGGGACAGGGGGCTACAATGAGCAGTTCTTC | CSVEGTGGYNEQFF
few | TRBJ2-7 | TRBV27 | . | TGTGCCAGCAGTTTCTCTGGGGTTAGCTTAAGCCACTACGAGCAGTACTTC | CASSFSGVSLSHYEQYF
few | TRBJ1-2 | TRBV29-1 | . | TGCAGCGTTGATATACAGTATGTTTATGGCTACACCTTC | CSVDIQYVYGYTF
. | TRBJ2-7 | TRBV7-9 | TRBD1 | TGTGCCAGCAGCATGACAGGGTACGAGCAGTACTTC | CASSMTGYEQYF
. | TRBJ2-7 | TRBV6-5 | . | TGTGCCAGCAGTTACTCCAGGACAGGAGGGTTGAGGGAGCAGTACTTC | CASSYSRTGGLREQYF